This T cell receptor (beta chain) was captured by sequencing in a study of early T cells in non-severe SARS-CoV-2 infection. On the study more broadly: Sequencing input comprised bulk RNA from unsorted whole blood; chain pairing was not available.

Study observations and caveats: The study's VDJdb matching favored anti-spike CD8 responses and missed private and CD4 specificities.

This CDR3 region has 14 residues. Trimming removed 3 bases at V and 0 bases at J, with 8 bases between. Germline V gene data show CDR1 as LGHDT and CDR2 as YNNKEL (reference sequence). This clonotype was observed a few times. Its target is not known. Individual cDNA molecules carried attached unique molecular identifiers. TCRdb processed the 5' RACE reads anew with MiXCR; each CDR3 protein has one entry. The sample lists 60,000 to 90,000 distinct CDR3 sequences, 7.5% to 10% occurring once. This TCR derives from an adult who was a healthcare worker with PCR-confirmed SARS-CoV-2 infection or an uninfected control (not recorded which). V and J are TRBV3-1 and TRBJ1-2; a possible D gene is TRBD1 (5 bases). The sample was whole blood. CDR3: CASSHQTANYGYTF. The CDR3 nucleotides read TGTGCCAGCAGCCATCAGACAGCTAACTATGGCTACACCTTC. The full variable domain, with the rest looked up from reference TRBV3-1 and TRBJ1-2, is DTAVSQTPKYLVTQMGNDKSIKCEQNLGHDTMYWYKQDSKKFLKIMFSYNNKELIINETVPNRFSPKSPDKAHLNLHINSLELGDSAVYFCASSHQTANYGYTFGSGTRLTVV.